This T cell receptor beta chain comes out of a study of vaccination and CD4 T cells after COVID-19. For the study at large: Post-COVID specimens were obtained a median 101 days after diagnosis (range 35 to 161). Cultures acting as controls obtained a CEFX pool, an HIV-1 Nef pool, or no peptide. Post-vaccination samples were procured at a median of approximately 70 days following dose two (range 14 to 241).

Only a few counts were recorded for this clonotype. Antigen: not known. Cultured CD4+ T cell DNA underwent sequencing with the Oncomine TCR Beta short-read assay. Using its own MiXCR run on the PCR reads, TCRdb lists one record per CDR3 protein. The profile shows fewer than 7,000 distinct CDR3 sequences, approximately 71% of them singletons. V shed 1 base and J shed 7 bases, with 17 bases lying between them. Germline CDR1 and CDR2: DFQATT and SNEGSKA (reference sequence). There are 15 residues in the CDR3. Treatment noted: roughly 10-day PBMC culture with coronavirus spike peptide pools or control peptides (ViraFEST assay). Approximately 2 million PBMCs were grown per well alongside about 10 IU/ml IL-2 and roughly 9.4 ug/ml peptide pools.

This receptor was obtained from a human donor who had recovered from COVID-19. Source material: CD4+ T cells from blood, cultured in vitro. The rearrangement uses TRBV20-1 and TRBJ1-5; D perhaps matches TRBD1 (5 bases). The CDR3 spells CSARVVGARNQPQHF. The CDR3 nucleotides read TGCAGTGCTAGAGTGGTAGGGGCGCGGAACCAGCCCCAGCATTTT.